This T cell receptor (beta chain) derives from a study of type 1 and type 2 diabetes patients. Study information: T cells were magnetically sorted from PBMCs as CD4+ or CD8+ subsets.

This clonotype was seen only a few times. PCR was run on genomic DNA. Amplification of the beta chain CDR3 used 30 forward and 13 reverse multiplex primers. TCRdb used MiXCR to reprocess the multiplex PCR reads, holding one entry per CDR3 protein. The sample has fewer than 300,000 distinct CDR3 sequences, roughly 50% seen once; the top ten hold roughly 13%. Diabetic patients met standard criteria for type 1 or type 2 diabetes. Germline lookup yields CDR1 LNHDA and CDR2 SQIVND (reference sequence). CDR3 length equals 11 residues. V was shortened by 4 bases and J by 12 bases, with 10 bases between the two germline ends.

The receptor was derived from a man aged 18 to 35 with type 2 diabetes. The chain has TRBV19 and TRBJ2-1; D might be TRBD2 (6 bases). Source material: peripheral blood mononuclear cells (PBMCs). DNA of the CDR3: TGTGCCAGTAGTAGTCCGGGAGCGCAGTTCTTC. This codes for CASSSPGAQFF.